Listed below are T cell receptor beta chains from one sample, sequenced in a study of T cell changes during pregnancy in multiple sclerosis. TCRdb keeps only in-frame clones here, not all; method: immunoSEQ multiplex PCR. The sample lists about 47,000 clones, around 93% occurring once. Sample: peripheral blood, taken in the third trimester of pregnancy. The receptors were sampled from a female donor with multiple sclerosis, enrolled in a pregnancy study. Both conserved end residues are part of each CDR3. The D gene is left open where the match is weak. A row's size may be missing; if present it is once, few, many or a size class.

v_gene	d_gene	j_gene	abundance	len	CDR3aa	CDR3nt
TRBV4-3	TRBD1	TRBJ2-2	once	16	CASSPRTGWNAGELFF	TGCGCCAGCAGCCCGCGGACAGGGTGGAATGCCGGGGAGCTGTTTTTT
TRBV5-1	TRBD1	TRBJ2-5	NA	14	CASSPGQGRETQYF	TGCGCCAGCAGCCCGGGACAGGGCCGGGAGACCCAGTACTTC
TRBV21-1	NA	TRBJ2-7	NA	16	CASSSTSDRGPYEQYF	TGTGCCAGCAGCTCTACTTCGGACAGGGGGCCCTACGAGCAGTACTTC
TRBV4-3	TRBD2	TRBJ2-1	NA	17	CASSQDQEREGVNEQFF	TGCGCCAGCAGCCAAGATCAGGAGCGGGAGGGCGTAAATGAGCAGTTCTTC
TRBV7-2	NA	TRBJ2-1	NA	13	CASSLVASVEQFF	TGTGCCAGCAGCTTAGTAGCGTCTGTTGAGCAGTTCTTC
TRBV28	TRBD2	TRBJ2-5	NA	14	CASRSLAGKETQYF	TGTGCCAGCAGGTCCCTAGCGGGAAAAGAGACCCAGTACTTC
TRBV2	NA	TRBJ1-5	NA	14	CASSKTTSNQPQHF	TGTGCCAGCAGTAAGACAACTAGCAATCAGCCCCAGCATTTT
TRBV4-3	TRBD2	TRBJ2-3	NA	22	CASSQDQGANYAGDPRTDTQYF	TGCGCCAGCAGCCAAGATCAAGGGGCGAATTATGCGGGAGATCCTCGCACAGATACGCAGTATTTT
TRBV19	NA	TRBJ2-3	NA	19	CASSNPWGIGSTSTDTQYF	TGTGCCAGTAGTAACCCGTGGGGCATCGGATCTACTAGCACAGATACGCAGTATTTT
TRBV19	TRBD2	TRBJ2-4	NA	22	CASSILYQSRLAGGQGKNIQYF	TGTGCCAGTAGTATATTGTATCAGTCCCGACTAGCGGGAGGGCAAGGGAAAAACATTCAGTACTTC
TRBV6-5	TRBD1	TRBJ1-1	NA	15	CASSPIPDRADEAFF	TGTGCCAGCAGTCCAATTCCTGACAGGGCCGATGAAGCTTTCTTT
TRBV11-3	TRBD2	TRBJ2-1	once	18	CASSPLAPLAGSYNEQFF	TGTGCCAGCAGCCCCTTAGCCCCGCTAGCGGGCTCCTACAATGAGCAGTTCTTC
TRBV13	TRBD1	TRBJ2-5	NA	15	CASSLGGTAQETQYF	TGTGCCAGCAGCTTAGGTGGGACAGCGCAAGAGACCCAGTACTTC
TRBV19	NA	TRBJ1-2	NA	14	CASSIVGANYGYTF	TGTGCCAGTAGTATAGTAGGAGCTAACTATGGCTACACCTTC
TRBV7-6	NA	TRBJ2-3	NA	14	CASSLDRHTDTQYF	TGTGCCAGCAGCTTAGACAGGCACACAGATACGCAGTATTTT
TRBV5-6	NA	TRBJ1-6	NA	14	CASSLGGVYSPLHF	TGTGCCAGCAGCTTGGGCGGGGTGTATTCACCCCTCCACTTT
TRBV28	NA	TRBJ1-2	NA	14	CASSFGGEAYGYTF	TGTGCCAGCAGTTTCGGAGGGGAGGCTTATGGCTACACCTTC
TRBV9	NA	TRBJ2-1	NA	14	CASSFTGATSEQFF	TGTGCCAGCAGCTTCACTGGCGCGACATCTGAGCAGTTCTTC
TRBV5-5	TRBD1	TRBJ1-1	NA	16	CASDFRGQGANTEAFF	TGTGCCAGCGACTTCAGGGGGCAAGGGGCGAACACTGAAGCTTTCTTT
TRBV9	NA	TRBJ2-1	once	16	CASSVEGEGAYNEQFF	TGTGCCAGCAGCGTAGAGGGGGAAGGAGCCTACAATGAGCAGTTCTTC
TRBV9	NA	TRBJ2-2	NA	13	CASSVGGSGELFF	TGTGCCAGCAGCGTAGGCGGCTCCGGGGAGCTGTTTTTT
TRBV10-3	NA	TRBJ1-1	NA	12	CAIGYDQVEAFF	TGTGCCATCGGTTACGATCAGGTAGAAGCTTTCTTT
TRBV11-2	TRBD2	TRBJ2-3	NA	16	CASRYRSGRFPDTQYF	TGTGCCAGCAGATATAGAAGCGGGAGATTCCCAGATACGCAGTATTTT
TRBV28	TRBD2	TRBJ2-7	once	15	CATTIRLADGYEQYF	TGTGCCACCACCATCAGACTAGCTGATGGCTACGAGCAGTACTTC
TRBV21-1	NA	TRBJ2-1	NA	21	CASSKAGGLRTSGGLYNEQFF	TGTGCCAGCAGCAAAGCGGGGGGACTCAGGACTAGCGGAGGACTCTACAATGAGCAGTTCTTC
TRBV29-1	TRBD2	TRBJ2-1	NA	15	CSVGTGTSGRNEQFF	TGCAGCGTTGGGACCGGGACTAGCGGGAGAAATGAGCAGTTCTTC
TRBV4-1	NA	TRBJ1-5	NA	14	CASSQGTVNQPQHF	TGCGCCAGCAGCCAAGGGACAGTCAATCAGCCCCAGCATTTT
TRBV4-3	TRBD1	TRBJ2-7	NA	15	CASSQGTGGLYEQYF	TGCGCCAGCAGCCAAGGAACAGGGGGCTTATACGAGCAGTACTTC
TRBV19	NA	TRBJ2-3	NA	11	CASSRGGAHYF	TGTGCCAGTAGTAGGGGGGGGGCCCACTATTTT
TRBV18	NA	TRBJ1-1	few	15	CASSPISQGNTEAFF	TGTGCCAGCTCACCTATTTCGCAGGGGAACACTGAAGCTTTCTTT
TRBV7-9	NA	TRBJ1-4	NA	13	CASSLGRQGKLFF	TGTGCCAGCAGCTTAGGGCGGCAGGGTAAACTGTTTTTT
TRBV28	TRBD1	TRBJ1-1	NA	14	CASSIDRGGTEAFF	TGTGCCAGCAGTATCGACAGGGGTGGCACTGAAGCTTTCTTT
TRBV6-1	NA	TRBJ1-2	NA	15	CASRDTGFLDYGYTF	TGTGCCAGCAGAGATACAGGTTTTTTGGACTATGGCTACACCTTC
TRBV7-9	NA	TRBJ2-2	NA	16	CASSLSGTENTGELFF	TGTGCCAGCAGCTTAAGTGGGACTGAGAACACCGGGGAGCTGTTTTTT
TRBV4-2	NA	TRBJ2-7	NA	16	CASSQGTRESSYEQYF	TGTGCCAGCAGCCAAGGCACTAGGGAGAGTTCCTACGAGCAGTACTTC